These 27 T cell receptor beta chains came from one sample sequenced in a study of T cell changes during pregnancy in multiple sclerosis. The method was immunoSEQ multiplex PCR; TCRdb's version includes in-frame clones alone and lacks a portion of them. The sample includes about 70,000 clones, 85% to 95% of them seen just once. The sample consisted of peripheral blood, taken before pregnancy. The receptors were gathered from a female donor with multiple sclerosis, enrolled in a pregnancy study.

Remarks on this clone: Other nucleotide sequences from this sample produce the same CDR3. This sequence joins TRBV6-1 and TRBJ2-3; 8 positions match TRBD2. The length of the CDR3 is 15 residues. V dropped 2 bases and J dropped 2; count of bases not matched to a gene: 3. Germline-derived CDR1 and CDR2 are MNHNS and SASEGT. The CDR3, as DNA: TGTGCCAGCAGTGAATTAGCGGGATCCACAGATACGCAGTATTTT. Protein sequence: CASSELAGSTDTQYF.

CDR3 in DNA: TGCGCCAGCAGCTCGCAGGGGGACAGTTCACCCCTCCACTTT. Translation gives CASSSQGDSSPLHF. The chain couples TRBV5-1 to TRBJ1-6, with 7 bases aligning to TRBD1. The CDR3 loop spans 14 amino acids. Germline loops: CDR1 SGHRS, CDR2 YFSETQ. Trimming cost V 3 bases and J 9 bases; bases outside gene matches: 6.

The chain has TRBV6-5 and TRBJ2-2; 13 bases align to TRBD2. The CDR3 consists of 15 residues. Losses at the gene ends were 7 bases for V and 6 bases for J; bases not matched to a gene: 5. CDR1 is MNHEY and CDR2 is SVGAGI in the germline V gene. The CDR3 protein is CASTYGLAGAGELFF. CDR3 in DNA: TGTGCCAGCACCTACGGACTAGCGGGAGCCGGGGAGCTGTTTTTT.

Only one count was recorded for this clone. The chain combines TRBV4-1 with TRBJ1-4, with D maybe TRBD1 (5 bases). V shed 0 bases and J shed 0 bases, with 11 bases lying between them. This CDR3 comprises 17 residues. Per germline, CDR1 MGHRA and CDR2 YSYEKL. DNA of the CDR3: TGCGCCAGCAGCCAAGACCGGAGGGGCCCAACTAATGAAAAACTGTTTTTT. Translating it yields CASSQDRRGPTNEKLFF.

In its sample, this clone was seen once. This chain joins TRBV5-3 and TRBJ2-5; D possibly corresponds to TRBD2 (6 bases). TRBV5-3 is assigned to the ORF class and has an uncertain function. The CDR3 runs 16 residues. Trimming removed 1 base at V and 5 bases at J, with 18 bases between. The CDR3 bases are TGTGCCAGAAGCTTGCCTAGGGACTCAAGAGAGGAGACCCAGTACTTC. Translating gives CARSLPRDSREETQYF.

J is TRBJ2-3 and V is TRBV7-2; D is ambiguous. Germline V CDR1 and CDR2: SGHTA, FQGNSA. The CDR3 runs 13 residues. Between the trimmed V and J ends, which lost 2 bases and 5 bases, there was a span of 8 bases. In nucleotides, the CDR3 is TGTGCCAGCAGCTTAATTACGGGAGATACGCAGTATTTT. The encoded protein is CASSLITGDTQYF.

The chain joins TRBV28 to TRBJ2-5, with 11 bases matching TRBD2. With 3 bases clipped from V and 2 bases from J, the junction kept 5 bases outside the gene matches. CDR3 length: 16 amino acids. Germline V gene data show CDR1 as MDHEN and CDR2 as SYDVKM. The CDR3 nucleotides read TGTGCCAGCAGTTTCCCGAGACTAGCGGGGCAAGAGACCCAGTACTTC. Protein: CASSFPRLAGQETQYF.

The genes are TRBV5-4 and TRBJ2-2, with TRBD2 as a possible D gene (5 bases). V was pared by 2 bases and J by 1 base, with 9 bases between. There are 15 residues in the CDR3. The germline V gene encodes CDR1 SGHNT and CDR2 YYREEE (reference sequence). The CDR3 sequence: CASSFQLGNTGELFF. CDR3 DNA: TGTGCCAGCAGCTTTCAACTAGGGAACACCGGGGAGCTGTTTTTT.

The chain uses TRBV4-2 and TRBJ2-5, with 8 positions matching TRBD2. The CDR3 loop spans 17 amino acids. V dropped 2 bases and J dropped 5; count of bases not matched to a gene: 13. CDR1 is LGHNA and CDR2 is YNFKEQ in the germline V gene. CDR3 residues: CASSQQTAGVPRETQYF. CDR3 in DNA: TGTGCCAGCAGCCAACAGACAGCGGGAGTTCCCCGGGAGACCCAGTACTTC.

This CDR3 is CASSLRFQRDGSYNEQFF. CDR3 coding DNA: TGTGCCAGCAGCTTAAGGTTCCAGCGGGACGGCTCCTACAATGAGCAGTTCTTC. The chain has TRBV7-9 and TRBJ2-1; TRBD2 matches at 7 bases. Trimming cost V 2 bases and J 0 bases; bases outside gene matches: 10. The CDR3 consists of 18 residues. CDR1 SEHNR and CDR2 FQNEAQ come from the germline V gene (reference sequence). The whole variable domain, filled in from reference TRBV7-9 and TRBJ2-1, reads DTGVSQNPRHKITKRGQNVTFRCDPISEHNRLYWYRQTLGQGPEFLTYFQNEAQLEKSRLLSDRFSAERPKGSFSTLEIQRTEQGDSAMYLCASSLRFQRDGSYNEQFFGPGTRLTVL.

This chain uses TRBV25-1 with TRBJ2-1, with 11 nucleotides matching TRBD2. CDR3 length: 17 amino acids. The V gene's germline CDR1 is MGHDK and CDR2 SYGVNS. The ends lost 2 bases at V and 0 bases at J; junction bases unmatched: 3. The CDR3 nucleotides read TGTGCCAGCAGTGAAGAAGGACTAGCGGGCTCCTACAATGAGCAGTTCTTC. Translated: CASSEEGLAGSYNEQFF.

The rearrangement links TRBV27 to TRBJ2-4, with 9 bases matching TRBD2. V shed 4 bases and J 9 bases; nucleotides not matched to a gene: 13. This CDR3 region has 16 residues. CDR1 is MNHEY, CDR2 SMNVEV, per germline (reference sequence). The CDR3 DNA sequence: TGTGCCAGCAGTTCGGGGTTGGATAGCGGGAGTGGCATTCAGTACTTC. It yields the protein CASSSGLDSGSGIQYF.

This chain joins TRBV27 and TRBJ1-3; D call uncertain. The germline V and J ends were trimmed by 2 bases and 0 bases, with 8 bases remaining between them. The CDR3 extends over 15 amino acids. Germline values: CDR1 MNHEY, CDR2 SMNVEV (reference sequence). The CDR3 loop reads CASSLRSSSGNTIYF. CDR3 in DNA: TGTGCCAGCAGTTTACGGTCGAGCTCTGGAAACACCATATATTTT.

This chain joins TRBV7-3 and TRBJ2-2, with 10 bases that match TRBD1. The CDR3 loop spans 15 amino acids. Per the germline V gene, CDR1 is SGHTA and CDR2 is FQGTGA. V lost 4 bases to trimming and J lost 4 bases; unmatched junction nucleotides: 3. The CDR3 bases are TGTGCCAGCAGCTCAGGACAGGGGGGCACCGGGGAGCTGTTTTTT. This sequence encodes CASSSGQGGTGELFF.

J is TRBJ1-1 and V is TRBV19; tentatively, D is TRBD1 (5 bases). Germline CDR1 and CDR2: LNHDA and SQIVND (reference sequence). V lost 4 bases, J lost 8 bases, and 23 bases lay in between. This CDR3 has 16 residues. Here the CDR3 DNA reads TGTGCCAGTAGTACTCGGGGGGACTCCGGCGGGAGGGAAGCTTTCTTT. Translated, it gives CASSTRGDSGGREAFF.

This clone was recorded only once. J is TRBJ2-7 and V is TRBV16; 9 bases match TRBD1. CDR1 is KGHSY, CDR2 FQNENV, per germline. The V and J ends lost 4 bases and 0 bases, in that order; junction bases with no gene match: 7. CDR3 length equals 16 residues. CDR3 loop: CASSRGGTGSSYEQYF. The CDR3 DNA reads TGTGCCAGCAGCCGAGGGGGGACAGGGAGCTCCTACGAGCAGTACTTC.

The table lists this clone with a few counts. The chain recombines TRBV6-5 with TRBJ2-1; 13 bases are shared with TRBD2. CDR3 length equals 15 residues. J was trimmed by 5 bases and V by 6 bases; bases with no gene match: 4. CDR1 is MNHEY, CDR2 SVGAGI, per germline. The CDR3 is CASRPGTSGNNEQFF. The DNA for the CDR3 is TGTGCCAGCAGACCCGGGACTAGCGGGAACAATGAGCAGTTCTTC.

This clone was detected only once. This sequence joins TRBV12-5 and TRBJ2-3; D is ambiguous. The germline V gene encodes CDR1 LGHNT and CDR2 FRNRAP. The V and J ends lost 6 bases and 4 bases respectively, with 5 bases between them. The CDR3 sequence is 11 residues long. The CDR3 region has the DNA TGTGCTAGTGGCTCGGCAGATACGCAGTATTTT. Residues: CASGSADTQYF.

The chain recombines TRBV5-6 with TRBJ1-1; weak D call: TRBD1 (6 bases). The V gene's germline CDR1 is SGHDT and CDR2 YYEEEE. Between the trimmed V and J ends, which lost 0 bases and 6 bases, there was a span of 12 bases. This CDR3 has 14 amino acids. CDR3 protein: CASSLVGAGAEAFF. The CDR3 nucleotides read TGTGCCAGCAGCTTGGTCGGGGCAGGGGCTGAAGCTTTCTTT.

There are a few counts of this clone. This chain joins TRBV4-3 and TRBJ2-2; D perhaps matches TRBD1 (5 bases). CDR1 and CDR2 from the germline V gene are LGHNA and YSLEER. V was shortened by 0 bases and J by 3 bases, with 11 bases between the two germline ends. The CDR3 runs 16 residues. DNA of the CDR3: TGCGCCAGCAGCCAAGAGATAACAGGCTACACCGGGGAGCTGTTTTTT. Translation gives CASSQEITGYTGELFF.

The J gene is TRBJ2-1, the V gene TRBV9; 11 nucleotides match TRBD2. The length of the CDR3 is 15 residues. The germline CDR1 and CDR2 sequences are SGDLS and YYNGEE. Trimming at V came to 4 bases and at J to 8 bases, leaving 8 bases not matched to a gene. CDR3 bases: TGTGCCAGCAGCCAAACTAGCGGGAGTCGTCATGAGCAGTTCTTC. This gives the protein CASSQTSGSRHEQFF.

This clone was counted a single time. V is TRBV19 and J is TRBJ1-5; weak D call: TRBD1 (5 bases). Per the germline V gene, CDR1 is LNHDA and CDR2 is SQIVND (reference sequence). CDR3 length: 15 residues. Trimming removed 4 bases from V and 4 bases from J, with 14 bases in between. The CDR3 nucleotides read TGTGCCAGTAGTAGAGTCTTGGAGGGGAATCAGCCCCAGCATTTT. It translates to CASSRVLEGNQPQHF.

The chain employs TRBV5-1 and TRBJ1-6; tentatively, D is TRBD1 (5 bases). V was pared by 1 base and J by 6 bases, with 11 bases between. The CDR3 runs to 15 residues. Germline CDR1 and CDR2: SGHRS and YFSETQ. The CDR3 here is CASSLTDSINSPLHF. CDR3 sequence (DNA): TGCGCCAGCAGCTTGACAGACAGCATTAATTCACCCCTCCACTTT.

This sequence joins TRBV7-9 and TRBJ2-7, with D tentatively TRBD1 (5 bases). Germline values: CDR1 SEHNR, CDR2 FQNEAQ (reference sequence). The CDR3 extends over 11 amino acids. Trimming shortened V by 5 bases and J by 4 bases, and 6 bases separated the two germline ends. CDR3 nucleotide sequence: TGTGCCAGCAGCCCAGGGTACGAGCAGTACTTC. This codes for CASSPGYEQYF.

This rearrangement joins TRBV6-5 to TRBJ1-2; D unclear. The V end lost 7 bases, the J end lost 3 bases, and 9 bases lay between the germline ends. Germline V gene data show CDR1 as MNHEY and CDR2 as SVGAGI. The CDR3 is made up of 12 amino acids. For the CDR3, the DNA is TGTGCCAGCACCCGAGGGTACTATGGCTACACCTTC. As protein: CASTRGYYGYTF.

The V call is TRBV7-9, the J call TRBJ1-5; no definite D call. With 5 bases removed from V and 3 bases from J, the gap between germline ends came to 14 bases. This CDR3 is 15 amino acids long. The germline V gene has CDR1 SEHNR and CDR2 FQNEAQ (reference sequence). CDR3 region: CASSPPGPVNQPQHF. The CDR3 DNA reads TGTGCCAGCAGCCCTCCGGGTCCGGTCAATCAGCCCCAGCATTTT.

The gene calls are TRBV5-4 and TRBJ1-3; D uncertain. V was pared by 0 bases and J by 4 bases, with 11 bases between. Germline V gene sequence: CDR1 SGHNT, CDR2 YYREEE (reference sequence). The CDR3 has 15 amino acids. The CDR3 nucleotides read TGTGCCAGCAGCTTGGCCTCGACGGGGGGAAACACCATATATTTT. It codes for CASSLASTGGNTIYF. Drawing the rest from reference TRBV5-4 and TRBJ1-3, the complete variable domain is ETGVTQSPTHLIKTRGQQVTLRCSSQSGHNTVSWYQQALGQGPQFIFQYYREEENGRGNFPPRFSGLQFPNYSSELNVNALELDDSALYLCASSLASTGGNTIYFGEGSWLTVV.